This is a list of T cell receptor beta chains from one sample in a study of cytomegalovirus exposure and HLA in healthy donors. Clones were read by immunoSEQ multiplex PCR, and TCRdb kept only the in-frame ones, dropping some. This sample has about 180,000 clones, with around 82% found just once. The sequencing sample was made of PBMCs. Every receptor here comes from a young woman in good health and CMV-seropositive. Both conserved end residues are part of each CDR3. A D gene is named only where the DNA matches it firmly. Part of the rows lack a size; the others show once, few, many or a class for expanded clones.

len: 16; v_gene: TRBV11-2; d_gene: -; abundance: -; j_gene: TRBJ1-6; CDR3aa: CASSLSGRGYNSPLHF; CDR3nt: TGTGCCAGCAGCTTATCGGGCAGGGGCTATAATTCACCCCTCCACTTT
len: 13; v_gene: TRBV5-4; d_gene: -; abundance: -; j_gene: TRBJ2-1; CDR3aa: CASSLDWGQEQFF; CDR3nt: TGTGCCAGCAGCTTGGATTGGGGCCAAGAGCAGTTCTTC
len: 16; v_gene: TRBV28; d_gene: TRBD1; abundance: -; j_gene: TRBJ2-4; CDR3aa: CASSPTGTGEVNIQYF; CDR3nt: TGTGCCAGCAGTCCGACCGGGACAGGGGAGGTAAACATTCAGTACTTC
len: 13; v_gene: TRBV7-2; d_gene: TRBD1; abundance: -; j_gene: TRBJ2-7; CDR3aa: CASSFDRVYEQYF; CDR3nt: TGTGCCAGCAGCTTTGACAGGGTCTACGAGCAGTACTTC
len: 15; v_gene: TRBV27; d_gene: -; abundance: once; j_gene: TRBJ2-3; CDR3aa: CASSSRGRGTDTQYF; CDR3nt: TGTGCCAGCAGTTCCAGGGGACGGGGCACAGATACGCAGTATTTT
len: 16; v_gene: TRBV5-4; d_gene: -; abundance: -; j_gene: TRBJ1-2; CDR3aa: CASSLGPGGVPYGYTF; CDR3nt: TGTGCCAGCAGCTTAGGTCCCGGGGGGGTTCCCTATGGCTACACCTTC
len: 16; v_gene: TRBV11-1; d_gene: -; abundance: -; j_gene: TRBJ1-6; CDR3aa: CASSRQVRSYNSPLHF; CDR3nt: TGTGCCAGCAGCCGACAGGTCCGCTCCTATAATTCACCCCTCCACTTT
len: 20; v_gene: TRBV7-6; d_gene: -; abundance: -; j_gene: TRBJ1-3; CDR3aa: CASSLEEDFPAEGSGNTIYF; CDR3nt: TGTGCCAGCAGCTTAGAAGAGGACTTTCCCGCGGAGGGCTCTGGAAACACCATATATTTT
len: 15; v_gene: TRBV2; d_gene: TRBD1; abundance: -; j_gene: TRBJ2-7; CDR3aa: CASRPGTASSYEQYF; CDR3nt: TGTGCCAGCAGGCCCGGGACAGCGAGCTCCTACGAGCAGTACTTC
len: 16; v_gene: TRBV7-2; d_gene: TRBD1; abundance: -; j_gene: TRBJ2-3; CDR3aa: CASSLPDRGLGDTQYF; CDR3nt: TGTGCCAGCAGCTTGCCTGACAGGGGGCTAGGAGATACGCAGTATTTT